Presented here are 27 T cell receptor beta chains from one specimen sequenced in a study of radiation and T cells in renal cell carcinoma (dated by TCRdb to 2018 to 2021). The sample's time point label, in plain terms: blood 4 weeks post-SBRT, at nephrectomy. The sample's treatment or condition, from its label and the paper: 15 Gy SBRT to primary tumor, nephrectomy 4 weeks later. Libraries were built with the immunoSEQ multiplex PCR assay. TCRdb limited this immuneACCESS table to in-frame rearrangements with V and J called. A share of clones is missing; checked studies link under half to unresolved V genes, and the rest is unexplained. For this sample there are some 150,000 clones; 75% to 90% appear just once. Less than 20% of the sample rests with the top ten. Sequenced material: blood, taken from a patient whose treatment included radiotherapy and nephrectomy. The receptor source for this set is a woman between 45 and 60 years old with renal cell carcinoma.

The gene calls are TRBV7-9 and TRBJ2-2; the D gene is possibly TRBD1 (5 bases). This CDR3 is built from 14 residues. From germline, CDR1 is SEHNR and CDR2 FQNEAQ (reference sequence). V shed 5 bases and J shed 2 bases, with 9 bases lying between them. CDR3 protein: CASSPTANTGELFF. CDR3 sequence (DNA): TGTGCCAGCAGCCCGACAGCCAACACCGGGGAGCTGTTTTTT.

This clone was detected once. The chain carries TRBV5-1 and TRBJ2-2; D remains ambiguous. V lost 1 base to trimming and J lost 4 bases, with 5 bases between them. Germline values: CDR1 SGHRS, CDR2 YFSETQ. The CDR3 runs to 13 residues. The CDR3 region is CASSLSVTGELFF. In DNA, the CDR3 is TGCGCCAGCAGCTTGTCAGTCACCGGGGAGCTGTTTTTT.

The V and J genes are TRBV30 and TRBJ1-2, with a weak D call TRBD1 (6 bases). The CDR3 contains 12 residues. Germline V CDR1 and CDR2: GTSNPN, SVGIG (reference sequence). V was pared by 4 bases and J by 4 bases, with 10 bases between. CDR3 sequence (DNA): TGTGCCTGGACAGGGGTTAGCTATGGCTACACCTTC. It codes for CAWTGVSYGYTF.

This chain uses TRBV7-2 with TRBJ1-5; no definite D call. The CDR3 has 14 amino acids. Germline V gene sequence: CDR1 SGHTA, CDR2 FQGNSA. With 5 bases removed from V and 7 bases from J, the gap between germline ends came to 15 bases. CDR3 loop: CASSITTQGQPQHF. CDR3 nucleotide sequence: TGTGCCAGCAGCATAACCACACAAGGACAGCCCCAGCATTTT. The full variable domain, its missing parts supplied by reference TRBV7-2 and TRBJ1-5, is GAGVSQSPSNKVTEKGKDVELRCDPISGHTALYWYRQSLGQGLEFLIYFQGNSAPDKSGLPSDRFSAERTGGSVSTLTIQRTQQEDSAVYLCASSITTQGQPQHFGDGTRLSIL.

The rearrangement links TRBV19 to TRBJ2-5, with D perhaps TRBD1 or TRBD2 (5 bases each). The length of the CDR3 is 15 residues. V lost 4 bases and J 2 bases, leaving 14 bases between the germline ends. Germline CDR1 is LNHDA and CDR2 is SQIVND (reference sequence). The CDR3 DNA sequence: TGTGCCAGTAGTACCTTAGTCTGGGGGCAAGAGACCCAGTACTTC. Its protein is CASSTLVWGQETQYF.

V and J are TRBV4-3 and TRBJ1-1, with no clear D. The CDR3 has 14 residues. Between the trimmed V and J ends, which lost 1 base and 1 base, there was a span of 7 bases. Germline V gene data show CDR1 as LGHNA and CDR2 as YSLEER. The CDR3 here is CASSQGLRNTEAFF. In nucleotides, the CDR3 is TGCGCCAGCAGCCAAGGACTCAGGAACACTGAAGCTTTCTTT.

J is TRBJ2-7 and V is TRBV27; a possible D gene is TRBD1 (6 bases). The CDR3 consists of 12 residues. Trimming shortened V by 2 bases and J by 6 bases, and 8 bases separated the two germline ends. The germline V gene has CDR1 MNHEY and CDR2 SMNVEV (reference sequence). The CDR3 reads CASSLGRGEQYF. In DNA, the CDR3 is TGTGCCAGCAGTTTAGGCAGGGGCGAGCAGTACTTC.

This chain joins TRBV7-9 and TRBJ2-5, with D perhaps matching TRBD1 or TRBD2 (5 bases each). The V end lost 5 bases, the J end lost 2 bases, and 9 bases lay between the germline ends. Germline CDR1 reads SEHNR; CDR2 reads FQNEAQ (reference sequence). The CDR3 has 13 amino acids. DNA for the CDR3: TGTGCCAGCAGCCTGGGGGTTCAAGAGACCCAGTACTTC. This codes for CASSLGVQETQYF.

This chain uses TRBV5-5 with TRBJ2-3, with D unclear. Germline V gene lookup returns CDR1 SGHKS and CDR2 YYEKEE (reference sequence). This CDR3 has 14 amino acids. The ends were cut back, 3 bases at V and 2 bases at J, with 10 bases in the middle. The CDR3 loop reads CASSSLSLTDTQYF. CDR3 nucleotides: TGTGCCAGCAGCTCCCTCAGCCTCACAGATACGCAGTATTTT.

The rearrangement uses TRBV5-6 and TRBJ2-4, with D perhaps matching TRBD1 (5 bases). The V gene's germline CDR1 is SGHDT and CDR2 YYEEEE. This CDR3 has 15 amino acids. The V gene lost 4 bases and the J gene lost 6 bases, with 17 bases spanning the gap. CDR3 sequence (DNA): TGTGCCAGCAGCGTTGGGGCAGTCGGCAGAAACATTCAGTACTTC. This gives the protein CASSVGAVGRNIQYF.

V is TRBV5-4 and J is TRBJ2-3; D remains unclear. CDR1 SGHNT and CDR2 YYREEE come from the germline V gene (reference sequence). The CDR3 loop spans 13 amino acids. The V and J ends lost 2 bases and 2 bases respectively, with 6 bases between them. The CDR3 sequence: CASSFEVTDTQYF. CDR3 DNA sequence: TGTGCCAGCAGCTTTGAGGTCACAGATACGCAGTATTTT.

The chain carries TRBV19 and TRBJ2-2; 7 positions agree with TRBD1. Germline CDR1 reads LNHDA; CDR2 reads SQIVND (reference sequence). V shed 6 bases, J shed 6 bases, and the junction held 10 bases outside the gene matches. The CDR3 runs to 15 residues. CDR3 coding DNA: TGTGCCAGTAGCCCGGATAGGGGGCTGGCCGGGGAGCTGTTTTTT. Amino acids: CASSPDRGLAGELFF.

V is TRBV5-1 and J is TRBJ2-2; no firm D call. Germline CDR1 SGHRS, CDR2 YFSETQ. V shed 4 bases and J shed 2 bases, with 6 bases lying between them. This CDR3 has 13 residues. The CDR3 DNA follows: TGCGCCAGCAGCGTGGGAAACACCGGGGAGCTGTTTTTT. This translates into CASSVGNTGELFF.

V usage is TRBV7-3 and J usage is TRBJ2-3, with 7 bases matching TRBD2. Germline loops: CDR1 SGHTA, CDR2 FQGTGA. The CDR3 totals 15 residues. Trimming at V came to 2 bases and at J to 2 bases, leaving 4 bases not matched to a gene. The CDR3 coding sequence is TGTGCCAGCAGCTTAGGGGGAGGGTACACAGATACGCAGTATTTT. This gives the protein CASSLGGGYTDTQYF.

In this sample, this clone turned up once. The genes are TRBV5-1 and TRBJ2-2; D not certain. V was pared by 4 bases and J by 0 bases, with 4 bases between. The CDR3 has 13 residues. Per the germline V gene, CDR1 is SGHRS and CDR2 is YFSETQ. The CDR3 DNA sequence: TGCGCCAGCAGCCAAGCGAACACCGGGGAGCTGTTTTTT. Encoded protein: CASSQANTGELFF.

The rearrangement uses TRBV5-6 and TRBJ2-7; no definite D call. Trimming removed 0 bases from V and 3 bases from J, with 4 bases in between. This CDR3 region has 12 residues. CDR1 is SGHDT and CDR2 is YYEEEE in the germline V gene. CDR3 bases: TGTGCCAGCAGCTTGGACCTCTACGAGCAGTACTTC. Amino acid sequence: CASSLDLYEQYF. Full variable domain (missing parts from reference TRBV5-6 and TRBJ2-7): DAGVTQSPTHLIKTRGQQVTLRCSPKSGHDTVSWYQQALGQGPQFIFQYYEEEERQRGNFPDRFSGHQFPNYSSELNVNALLLGDSALYLCASSLDLYEQYFGPGTRLTVT.

This clone is a singleton in its sample. The chain uses TRBV11-1 and TRBJ2-3; D may be TRBD2 (5 bases). Trimming stripped 4 bases from V and 2 bases from J, with 13 bases between. This CDR3 has 15 amino acids. The germline V gene has CDR1 SGHAT and CDR2 FQDESV (reference sequence). For the CDR3, the DNA is TGTGCCAGCAGCTCGAGGGTCCGAGCCACAGATACGCAGTATTTT. It is translated as CASSSRVRATDTQYF.

The gene calls are TRBV30 and TRBJ2-5; D possibly corresponds to TRBD1 (5 bases). The CDR3 length is 16 residues. Trimming shortened V by 5 bases and J by 5 bases, and 24 bases separated the two germline ends. Germline V lookup: CDR1 GTSNPN, CDR2 SVGIG (reference sequence). The DNA of the CDR3 is TGTGCCTGGTCAACAATCAGGGTAGGGGCCGGCGAGACCCAGTACTTC. Translated, it gives CAWSTIRVGAGETQYF.

The rearrangement joins TRBV7-2 to TRBJ2-1; D perhaps matches TRBD2 (5 bases). Per germline, CDR1 SGHTA and CDR2 FQGNSA. The CDR3 length is 15 residues. Trimming cost V 3 bases and J 1 base, with 10 bases left between them. The CDR3 reads CASSFQRSSYNEQFF. The CDR3 DNA sequence: TGTGCCAGCAGCTTCCAGCGGAGTTCCTACAATGAGCAGTTCTTC.

The V call is TRBV7-2, the J call TRBJ1-2, with 7 nucleotides matching TRBD1. The germline V gene encodes CDR1 SGHTA and CDR2 FQGNSA. The CDR3 is 14 amino acids. The ends lost 5 bases at V and 6 bases at J; junction bases unmatched: 9. The CDR3 is CASSMGQPVHGYTF. The CDR3 DNA sequence: TGTGCCAGCAGCATGGGACAGCCGGTTCATGGCTACACCTTC.

This chain joins TRBV18 and TRBJ2-3; 9 bases match TRBD1. Looked up from germline, CDR1 is KGHSH and CDR2 is LQKENI. The CDR3 consists of 15 residues. With V trimmed by 3 bases and J by 6 bases, 7 bases remained unmatched. CDR3 nucleotide sequence: TGTGCCAGCTCACCCCGGGACAGGGCAACCGATACGCAGTATTTT. It codes for CASSPRDRATDTQYF.

The genes are TRBV4-3 and TRBJ1-6; maybe TRBD1 (5 bases). Germline CDR1 reads LGHNA; CDR2 reads YSLEER. V shed 3 bases and J shed 9 bases, with 9 bases lying between them. This CDR3 region has 13 residues. CDR3 bases: TGCGCCAGCAGCCAGGGTGGGGGTTCACCCCTCCACTTT. Translation gives CASSQGGGSPLHF.

The chain has TRBV28 and TRBJ1-5, with no clear D. The CDR3 length is 12 residues. Trimming shortened V by 4 bases and J by 4 bases, and 5 bases separated the two germline ends. From germline, CDR1 is MDHEN and CDR2 SYDVKM. The CDR3: CASSSPNQPQHF. The DNA of the CDR3 is TGTGCCAGCAGTTCCCCGAATCAGCCCCAGCATTTT.

In its sample, this clone was seen a few times. V usage is TRBV5-6 and J usage is TRBJ2-7; unclear D gene. Germline V CDR1 and CDR2: SGHDT, YYEEEE. This CDR3 region has 13 residues. V lost 3 bases and J 6 bases, leaving 13 bases between the germline ends. This CDR3 reads CASSWAQLSEQYF. CDR3 in DNA: TGTGCCAGCAGCTGGGCACAGCTCTCCGAGCAGTACTTC.

The chain uses TRBV6-5 and TRBJ1-5; 7 positions match TRBD1. Germline assignment: CDR1 MNHEY and CDR2 SVGAGI. The CDR3 sequence is 15 residues long. V gave up 6 bases and J gave up 1 base; unmatched junction bases: 6. CDR3 sequence reads: CASSPQGDSNQPQHF. Here the CDR3 DNA reads TGTGCCAGCAGCCCCCAGGGGGACAGCAATCAGCCCCAGCATTTT.

This clone occurred a few times. The chain combines TRBV7-2 with TRBJ1-1; D is uncertain. Germline values: CDR1 SGHTA, CDR2 FQGNSA. Trimming shortened V by 6 bases and J by 1 base, and 6 bases separated the two germline ends. The CDR3 contains 12 residues. This CDR3 reads CASSDPNTEAFF. The CDR3 bases are TGTGCCAGCAGTGATCCGAACACTGAAGCTTTCTTT.

This clone has a single count. V is TRBV28 and J is TRBJ1-2; D not resolved. V was pared by 5 bases and J by 8 bases, with 12 bases between. From germline, CDR1 is MDHEN and CDR2 SYDVKM. This CDR3 region has 12 residues. The DNA for the CDR3 is TGTGCCAGCAGTACCACGACTGGGGGCTACACCTTC. This sequence encodes CASSTTTGGYTF.